One and the same sample provided the 25 T cell receptor beta chains below, sequenced in a study of identical twins. MiXCR, run by TCRdb on the 5' RACE reads, gives a single entry per CDR3 protein. The table includes approximately 470,000 distinct CDR3 sequences, around 14% detected once. The same specimen was also included in a second study, on yellow fever vaccine responses in identical twins.

Sequenced input: CD4+ T cells sorted from blood. The receptors were gathered from a woman aged 18-29 years in good health.

The chain uses TRBV14 and TRBJ2-7; TRBD2 might be the D (6 bases). The V and J ends lost 5 bases and 2 bases respectively, with 13 bases between them. The CDR3 length is 14 residues. Germline V gives CDR1 SGHDN, CDR2 FVKESK. The CDR3 sequence: CASSRRPGAYEQYF. CDR3 nucleotides: TGTGCCAGCAGCAGAAGACCGGGGGCCTACGAGCAGTACTTC.

The chain recombines TRBV5-1 with TRBJ2-7; D is uncertain. Germline values: CDR1 SGHRS, CDR2 YFSETQ. V dropped 0 bases and J dropped 0 bases, with 7 bases sitting between them. The CDR3 is 14 residues long. The CDR3 loop is CASSLDGPSYEQYF. CDR3 DNA: TGCGCCAGCAGCTTGGACGGACCCTCCTACGAGCAGTACTTC.

This chain's CDR3 is CASSPGTSGYAPETQYF. The CDR3, as DNA: TGTGCCAGCAGCCCCGGGACTAGCGGGTACGCCCCAGAGACCCAGTACTTC. The chain couples TRBV11-2 to TRBJ2-5; the match to TRBD2 covers 12 bases. CDR1 is SGHAT, CDR2 FQNNGV, per germline. The ends lost 5 bases at V and 4 bases at J; junction bases unmatched: 11. This CDR3 region has 17 residues. The variable domain in full, completed from reference TRBV11-2 and TRBJ2-5, reads EAGVAQSPRYKIIEKRQSVAFWCNPISGHATLYWYQQILGQGPKLLIQFQNNGVVDDSQLPKDRFSAERLKGVDSTLKIQPAKLEDSAVYLCASSPGTSGYAPETQYFGPGTRLLVL.

This chain joins TRBV20-1 and TRBJ2-5; D ambiguous. CDR1 and CDR2 from the germline V gene are DFQATT and SNEGSKA (reference sequence). The CDR3 has 11 amino acids. V was shortened by 2 bases and J by 8 bases, with 9 bases between the two germline ends. The CDR3 reads CSARLTPTQYF. For the CDR3, the DNA is TGCAGTGCTAGACTTACCCCAACCCAGTACTTC.

The chain recombines TRBV20-1 with TRBJ2-1, with TRBD1 identical over 10 bases. Germline V gene data show CDR1 as DFQATT and CDR2 as SNEGSKA (reference sequence). J was trimmed by 6 bases and V by 4 bases; bases with no gene match: 12. The CDR3 totals 16 residues. The CDR3 sequence: CSATTGDRGYINEQFF. DNA for the CDR3: TGCAGTGCTACAACCGGGGACAGGGGATATATCAATGAGCAGTTCTTC.

In this sample, this clonotype turned up a few times. The chain has TRBV7-2 and TRBJ2-7; 7 positions match TRBD2. CDR3 length: 16 amino acids. From germline, CDR1 is SGHTA and CDR2 FQGNSA. The V gene end was trimmed by 2 bases and the J gene end by 0 bases; junction bases not matched to a gene: 7. The CDR3 region is CASSLQGTKSSYEQYF. CDR3 DNA sequence: TGTGCCAGCAGCTTACAAGGGACTAAGAGCTCCTACGAGCAGTACTTC.

This clonotype turned up a few times. The gene calls are TRBV6-5 and TRBJ2-3; D is perhaps TRBD2 (6 bases). Germline assignment: CDR1 MNHEY and CDR2 SVGAGI. This CDR3 spans 14 amino acids. Deletions cut 0 bases from V and 3 bases from J, with 7 bases between. The CDR3 DNA is TGTGCCAGCAGTTACTCGGCGGGGACAGATACGCAGTATTTT. It codes for CASSYSAGTDTQYF.

The chain uses TRBV4-2 and TRBJ1-2; no firm D call. Looked up from germline, CDR1 is LGHNA and CDR2 is YNFKEQ. This CDR3 region has 15 residues. The germline V and J ends were trimmed by 1 base and 3 bases, with 12 bases remaining between them. The CDR3 nucleotides read TGTGCCAGCAGCCAAGCGTCAGTCGGCGACTATGGCTACACCTTC. Its protein is CASSQASVGDYGYTF.

The chain uses TRBV28 and TRBJ1-4, with TRBD1 as a possible D gene (5 bases). The germline gives CDR1 MDHEN, CDR2 SYDVKM. Trimming removed 8 bases from V and 7 bases from J, with 23 bases in between. The CDR3 runs to 16 residues. This CDR3 is CASSPMGRTFGEKLFF. The CDR3 DNA reads TGTGCCAGCTCCCCAATGGGGCGAACCTTTGGTGAAAAACTGTTTTTT.

This clonotype was counted between two and nine times. This chain joins TRBV7-2 and TRBJ2-5, with D possibly matching TRBD2 (5 bases). Per germline, CDR1 SGHTA and CDR2 FQGNSA. Trimming shortened V by 7 bases and J by 5 bases, and 14 bases separated the two germline ends. The CDR3 covers 13 residues. Here the CDR3 DNA reads TGTGCCAGCACCTCTGGGCGCGGGGAGACCCAGTACTTC. Its protein product is CASTSGRGETQYF.

This clonotype was counted many times. The genes are TRBV12-3 or TRBV12-4 and TRBJ1-4; the match to TRBD1 covers 9 bases. J gave up 8 bases and V 5 bases, and 9 bases lay outside the gene matches. The CDR3 runs to 15 residues. CDR3 residues: CASSLGQGIGEKLFF. The CDR3 nucleotides are TGTGCCAGCAGTCTCGGACAGGGGATTGGCGAAAAACTGTTTTTT.

The genes are TRBV5-1 and TRBJ2-5; a weak D match, TRBD1 (5 bases). Germline loops: CDR1 SGHRS, CDR2 YFSETQ. The CDR3 length is 14 residues. With 4 bases removed from V and 2 bases from J, the gap between germline ends came to 12 bases. This chain's CDR3 is CASSLDSTQETQYF. In nucleotides, the CDR3 is TGCGCCAGCAGCCTCGACAGCACGCAAGAGACCCAGTACTTC.

The table lists this clonotype with a few counts. In DNA, the CDR3 is TGTGCCAGCAGTAAAGGACTTTTCTCCTACGAGCAGTACTTC. This translates into CASSKGLFSYEQYF. The chain has TRBV27 and TRBJ2-7; D is perhaps TRBD2 (5 bases). This CDR3 spans 14 amino acids. CDR1 MNHEY and CDR2 SMNVEV come from the germline V gene (reference sequence). The V end lost 5 bases, the J end lost 0 bases, and 11 bases lay between the germline ends.

The chain carries TRBV12-3 or TRBV12-4 and TRBJ2-1; D not resolved. V lost 3 bases, J lost 9 bases, and 6 bases lay in between. CDR3 size: 11 residues. The CDR3 loop is CASSFKFEQFF. As DNA, the CDR3 is TGTGCCAGCAGTTTTAAGTTTGAGCAGTTCTTC.

This clonotype was seen at least ten times. V is TRBV20-1 and J is TRBJ2-4; D remains ambiguous. Germline V gene data show CDR1 as DFQATT and CDR2 as SNEGSKA (reference sequence). Trimming cost V 1 base and J 0 bases, with 10 bases left between them. The CDR3 extends over 15 amino acids. The CDR3: CSARVPTQAKNIQYF. CDR3 nucleotide sequence: TGCAGTGCTAGAGTTCCTACTCAAGCCAAAAACATTCAGTACTTC.

The V call is TRBV5-1, the J call TRBJ2-1, with 7 bases fitting TRBD2. Germline V gene sequence: CDR1 SGHRS, CDR2 YFSETQ. CDR3 length equals 15 residues. J lost 8 bases, V lost 0 bases, and 8 bases had no gene match. This CDR3 is CASSLDLAVGDEQFF. The CDR3 DNA reads as TGCGCCAGCAGCTTGGACCTAGCGGTAGGAGATGAGCAGTTCTTC.

The V gene is TRBV18, the J gene TRBJ2-7; 10 bases agree with TRBD1. Germline CDR1 is KGHSH and CDR2 is LQKENI. The CDR3 runs to 15 residues. Trimming took 3 bases from V and 7 from J; bases not matched to a gene: 9. In nucleotides, the CDR3 is TGTGCCAGCTCACCCAGGGACAGGGGTCCAGGGGAGCAGTACTTC. Amino acids: CASSPRDRGPGEQYF.

The genes are TRBV28 and TRBJ2-7, with TRBD2 matching over 14 bases. The germline V gene encodes CDR1 MDHEN and CDR2 SYDVKM. This CDR3 is built from 17 residues. The J segment lost 4 bases and the V segment lost 3 bases, leaving 8 bases of the junction unmatched. The CDR3 sequence is CASSFPTSGGAKYEQYF. In DNA, the CDR3 is TGTGCCAGCAGTTTCCCGACTAGCGGGGGGGCCAAGTACGAGCAGTACTTC.

This clonotype was seen more than once but under ten times. J is TRBJ1-1 and V is TRBV9; D is uncertain. Looked up from germline, CDR1 is SGDLS and CDR2 is YYNGEE. V dropped 0 bases and J dropped 1 base, with 4 bases sitting between them. This CDR3 contains 13 residues. Here the CDR3 reads CASSVEPNTEAFF. The CDR3 bases are TGTGCCAGCAGCGTAGAGCCGAACACTGAAGCTTTCTTT. The entire variable domain, with the rest obtained from reference TRBV9 and TRBJ1-1, is as follows: DSGVTQTPKHLITATGQRVTLRCSPRSGDLSVYWYQQSLDQGLQFLIQYYNGEERAKGNILERFSAQQFPDLHSELNLSSLELGDSALYFCASSVEPNTEAFFGQGTRLTVV.

This clonotype was recorded a few times. This rearrangement joins TRBV6-1 to TRBJ2-7; TRBD1 matches 8 bases. The CDR3 is made up of 17 amino acids. Germline loops: CDR1 MNHNS, CDR2 SASEGT. After removal of 6 bases from V and 1 base from J, the junction contained 14 bases not matched to a gene. The CDR3 sequence is CASRETQGAVNSYEQYF. CDR3 bases: TGTGCCAGCAGAGAAACTCAGGGGGCGGTTAATTCCTACGAGCAGTACTTC.

In its sample, this clonotype was seen a few times. The V and J genes are TRBV29-1 and TRBJ2-3; D possibly corresponds to TRBD2 (6 bases). The V gene's germline CDR1 is SQVTM and CDR2 ANQGSEA. The CDR3 contains 15 residues. The germline V and J ends were trimmed by 6 bases and 4 bases, with 20 bases remaining between them. The CDR3 reads CSVSLGGWFPDTQYF. The CDR3, as DNA: TGCAGCGTCAGCCTGGGGGGTTGGTTTCCAGATACGCAGTATTTT.

This clonotype has just a few counts. The V and J genes are TRBV15 and TRBJ2-1, with 7 bases aligning to TRBD2. V dropped 5 bases and J dropped 4; count of bases not matched to a gene: 5. The CDR3 is made up of 14 amino acids. Germline lookup yields CDR1 LNHNV and CDR2 YYDKDF (reference sequence). CDR3 sequence (DNA): TGTGCCACCAGCGGGGGGGGAGTTTACAATGAGCAGTTCTTC. Protein: CATSGGGVYNEQFF.

The V and J genes are TRBV7-2 and TRBJ2-7, with a weak D call TRBD2 (7 bases). Germline CDR1 is SGHTA and CDR2 is FQGNSA. Between the trimmed V and J ends, which lost 5 bases and 9 bases, there was a span of 20 bases. This CDR3 comprises 14 residues. For the CDR3, the DNA is TGTGCCAGCAGCCCAGGCGGGGGCGGGGTCGGGCAGTACTTC. This encodes CASSPGGGGVGQYF.

This rearrangement joins TRBV6-2 or TRBV6-3 to TRBJ2-1; D uncertain. This CDR3 contains 14 residues. Deletions cut 8 bases from V and 6 bases from J, with 17 bases between. The germline V gene has CDR1 MNHEY and CDR2 SVGEGT. CDR3 sequence (DNA): TGTGCCAGCTGGGCGATACCTTTGGGCAATGAGCAGTTCTTC. Encoded protein: CASWAIPLGNEQFF.

Only a few counts were recorded for this clonotype. The genes are TRBV12-3 or TRBV12-4 and TRBJ1-2; no clear D gene. V was clipped by 3 bases and J by 9 bases, with 8 bases between them. The CDR3 is made up of 11 amino acids. The CDR3, as DNA: TGTGCCAGCAGTTTTAATCGGCGCTACACCTTC. Protein sequence: CASSFNRRYTF.